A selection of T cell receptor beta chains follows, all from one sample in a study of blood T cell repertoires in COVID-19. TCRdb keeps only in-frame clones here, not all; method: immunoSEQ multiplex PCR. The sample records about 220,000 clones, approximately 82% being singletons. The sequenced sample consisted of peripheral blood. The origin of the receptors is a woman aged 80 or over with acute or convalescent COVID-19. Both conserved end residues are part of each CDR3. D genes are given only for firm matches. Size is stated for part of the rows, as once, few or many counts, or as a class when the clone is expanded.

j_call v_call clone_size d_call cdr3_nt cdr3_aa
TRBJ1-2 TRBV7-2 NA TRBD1 TGTGCCAGCAGCTTGGGAGGGACAGGGGGCGGCTACACCTTC CASSLGGTGGGYTF
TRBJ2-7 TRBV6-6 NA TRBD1 TGTGCCAGCAGTCGGACAGGGGAAGGCTACGAGCAGTACTTC CASSRTGEGYEQYF
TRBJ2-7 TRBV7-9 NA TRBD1 TGTGCCAGCAGCCTAGAGGGACAGGCCGGGCAGTACTTC CASSLEGQAGQYF
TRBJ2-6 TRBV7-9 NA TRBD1 TGTGCCAGCAGCAGAGGACAGGGAAGCTCTGGGGCCAACGTCCTGACTTTC CASSRGQGSSGANVLTF
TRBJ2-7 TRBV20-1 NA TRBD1 TGCAGTGCTAGTTCAGGGGGCGACGAGCAGTACTTC CSASSGGDEQYF
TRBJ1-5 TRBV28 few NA TGTGCCAGCAGTTCTATAGGAGGGTTGGGTGGCAATCAGCCCCAGCATTTT CASSSIGGLGGNQPQHF
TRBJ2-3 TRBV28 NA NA TGTGCCAGCAGTGAAGGGGTCACAGATACGCAGTATTTT CASSEGVTDTQYF
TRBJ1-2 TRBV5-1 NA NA TGCGCCAGCAGCTTGGCAGCGGGGTTGGAAAACCATGGCTACACCTTT CASSLAAGLENHGYTF
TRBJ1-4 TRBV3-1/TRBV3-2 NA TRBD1 TGTGCCAGCAGCCAGATCTACCCCAGGGGGGAAAAACTGTTTTTT CASSQIYPRGEKLFF
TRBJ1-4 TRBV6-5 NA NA TGTGCCAGCAACCCTGGGGGCAGGATGGCTGAAAAACTGTTTTTT CASNPGGRMAEKLFF
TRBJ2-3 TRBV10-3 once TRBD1 TGTGCCATCAGTGAGTCGGCAGGGGGCCCCACAGATACGCAGTATTTT CAISESAGGPTDTQYF
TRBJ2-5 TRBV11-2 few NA TGTGCCAGCAGCTTAGATCTTATGACCCAGTACTTC CASSLDLMTQYF
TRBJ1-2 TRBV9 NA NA TGTGCCAGCAGCGTAGTTCCTTGGACAGACCCCATGAACTATGGCTACACCTTC CASSVVPWTDPMNYGYTF
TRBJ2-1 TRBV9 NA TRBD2 TGTGCCAGCAGCCCGACGACTAGCGGGGGGGCAAGTGAGCAGTTCTTC CASSPTTSGGASEQFF
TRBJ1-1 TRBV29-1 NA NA TGCAGCGTTTCAGGGGCCCCGAACACTGAAGCTTTCTTT CSVSGAPNTEAFF
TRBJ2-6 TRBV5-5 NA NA TGTGCCAGCAGCTTGGTGGCAGACAATCGGCCTGGGGCCAACGTCCTGACTTTC CASSLVADNRPGANVLTF
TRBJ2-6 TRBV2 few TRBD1 TGTGCCAGCAGTGCCGGGACAGGGGGCTCTGGGGCCAACGTCCTGACTTTC CASSAGTGGSGANVLTF
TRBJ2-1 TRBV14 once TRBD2 TGTGCCAGCACAGTAGCGGGGGGGATGTACAATGAGCAGTTCTTC CASTVAGGMYNEQFF
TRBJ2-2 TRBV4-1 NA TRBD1 TGCGCCAGCAGCCAGCCGGGACAGGGAACCACCGGGGAGCTGTTTTTT CASSQPGQGTTGELFF
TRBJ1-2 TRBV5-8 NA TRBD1 TGTGCCAGCAGCTTCCACTCACAGGGGTTGGACTATGGCTACACCTTC CASSFHSQGLDYGYTF
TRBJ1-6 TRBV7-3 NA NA TGTGCCAGCAGCTCTACAGGGAATTCACCCCTCCACTTT CASSSTGNSPLHF
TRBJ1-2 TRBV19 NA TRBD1 TGTGCCACCGGGACAGGGCGGGCCTATGGCTACACCTTC CATGTGRAYGYTF
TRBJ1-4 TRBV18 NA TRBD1 TGTGCCAGCTCACCGCGGCTGGAGGGGGCAGCAACTAATGAAAAACTGTTTTTT CASSPRLEGAATNEKLFF
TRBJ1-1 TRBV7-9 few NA TGTGCCAGCAGTTCCAGGACAGTACCAACCCAGATGAACACTGAAGCTTTCTTT CASSSRTVPTQMNTEAFF
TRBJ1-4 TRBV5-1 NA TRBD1 TGCGCCAGCAGCTTGGCCCGGGGACAGGAAGAAAAACTGTTTTTT CASSLARGQEEKLFF
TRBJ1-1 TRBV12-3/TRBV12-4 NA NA TGTGCCAGCAGTTTGGGGCAGACTGAAGCTTTCTTT CASSLGQTEAFF
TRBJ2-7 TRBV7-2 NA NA TGTGCCAGCAGCACCCAGGACTCTCGAATCTACGAGCAGTACTTC CASSTQDSRIYEQYF
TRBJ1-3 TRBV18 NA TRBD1 TGTGCCAGCTCATCACGGGGACAGGGTGCATCTGGAAACACCATATATTTT CASSSRGQGASGNTIYF
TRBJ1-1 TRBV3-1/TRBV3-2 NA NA TGTGCCAGCAGCCAAGTGAGGAACACTGAAGCTTTCTTT CASSQVRNTEAFF
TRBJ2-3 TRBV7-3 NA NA TGTGCCAGCAGCTTAACTGGTGTGCGAGATACGCAGTATTTT CASSLTGVRDTQYF
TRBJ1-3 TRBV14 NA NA TGTGCCAGCAGCCAAATGACAGGAACCTGGGACACCATATATTTT CASSQMTGTWDTIYF
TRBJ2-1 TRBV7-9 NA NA TGTGCCAGCAGCTTAGCGAGCGGAGGTATCGGTGAGCAGTTCTTC CASSLASGGIGEQFF
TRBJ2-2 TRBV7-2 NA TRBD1 TGTGCCAGCAGCCCGGGACAGGTGAACACCGGGGAGCTGTTTTTT CASSPGQVNTGELFF
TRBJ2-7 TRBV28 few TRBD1 TGTGCCAGCAGTTTATGGGCAACAGGGGAAGACTCCTACGAGCAGTACTTC CASSLWATGEDSYEQYF
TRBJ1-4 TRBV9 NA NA TGTGCCAGCAGCTCAACAGGCGGAAGTACCTATTCCAGGAATGAAAAACTGTTTTTT CASSSTGGSTYSRNEKLFF
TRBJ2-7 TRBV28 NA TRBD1 TGTGCCAGCACGCGACCTCGAGGGACAGGGGGGAGGTACGAGCAGTACTTC CASTRPRGTGGRYEQYF
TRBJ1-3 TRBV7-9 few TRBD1 TGTGCCAGCAGCTTAGCCGGACAGGGAAGTTCTGGAAACACCATATATTTT CASSLAGQGSSGNTIYF
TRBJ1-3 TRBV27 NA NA TGTGCCAGCAGATCAACTGGAAACACCATATATTTT CASRSTGNTIYF
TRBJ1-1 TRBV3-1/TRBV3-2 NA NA TGTGCCAGCAGCCAAGGTACGAGCACTGAAGCTTTCTTT CASSQGTSTEAFF
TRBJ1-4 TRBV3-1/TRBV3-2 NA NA TGTGCCAGCAGCCTGAGGAGGCAGGAGGAAAAACTGTTTTTT CASSLRRQEEKLFF
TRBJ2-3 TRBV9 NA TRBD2 TGTGCCAGCAGCGTAGCGCTAGCTGGGGGGGCAGATACGCAGTATTTT CASSVALAGGADTQYF
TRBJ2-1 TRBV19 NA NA TGTGCCAGTAGACGGGATCGTTACTCCTACAATGAGCAGTTCTTC CASRRDRYSYNEQFF
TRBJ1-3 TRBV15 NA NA TGTGCCACCAGCAGGGACACAGGGTCTGGAAACACCATATATTTT CATSRDTGSGNTIYF
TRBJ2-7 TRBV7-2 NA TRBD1 TGTGCCAGCAGCTCGGACAGGATCTACGAGCAGTACTTC CASSSDRIYEQYF
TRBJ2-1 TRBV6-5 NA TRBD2 TGTGCCAGCAGCCTAGTAGCGGGGGCTAATGAGCAGTTCTTC CASSLVAGANEQFF
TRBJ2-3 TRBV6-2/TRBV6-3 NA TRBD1 TGTGCCAGCAGCCAAGAAAAGTTTAACAGGGGTGAGACAGATACGCAGTATTTT CASSQEKFNRGETDTQYF
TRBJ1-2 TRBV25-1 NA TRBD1 TGTGCCAGCAGGGGACAGCTAAACTATGGCTACACCTTC CASRGQLNYGYTF
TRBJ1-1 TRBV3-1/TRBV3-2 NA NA TGTGCCAGCAGCCAAGGCGACTCCGGATCGTCTTTCTTT CASSQGDSGSSFF
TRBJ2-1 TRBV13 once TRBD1 TGTGCCAGCAGCCCCCGGACAGGTCCCTACAATGAGCAGTTCTTC CASSPRTGPYNEQFF
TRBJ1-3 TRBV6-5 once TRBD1 TGTGCCAGCAGACCCCCAGGGGGCCTTGGAAACACCATATATTTT CASRPPGGLGNTIYF
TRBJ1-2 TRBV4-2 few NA TGTGCCAGCAGCGTTAACAGCCTTTATGGCTACACCTTC CASSVNSLYGYTF
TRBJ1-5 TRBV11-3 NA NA TGTGCCAGCAGCTTAGTGGGGCGGGGGGATCAGCCCCAGCATTTT CASSLVGRGDQPQHF
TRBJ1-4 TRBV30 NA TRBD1 TGTGCCTGGAGTGTACAGAGGGACAGGGTTGAAAAACTGTTTTTT CAWSVQRDRVEKLFF